The T cell receptor beta chain described here comes from a study of cytomegalovirus exposure and HLA in healthy donors (dated by TCRdb to 2015 to 2018). Background on the whole study: According to a later analysis, the 120 or so validation repertoires were produced on the same platform as the roughly 600 repertoires of the first cohort. The study was designed to test whether signatures of past pathogen exposure could be identified by cataloging public T cell receptors. Along with the approximately 700-subject first cohort, a separate validation cohort of over a hundred different subjects was used. High-throughput TCR immunosequencing, statistical association of individual TCRs with disease status, and machine learning were combined to predict cytomegalovirus infection status. What the work shows at the level of the full study, not this receptor alone: In a later analysis, TCRs clustered in the first cohort were found to also tend to co-occur in the 130 or so validation repertoires, with 94% of cluster scores above 0. All 120 or so repertoires were used to score co-occurrence in the validation cohort in a later analysis, because that analysis had no HLA typing for the cohort. In the study, approximately 160 TCR beta chains were listed as associated with cytomegalovirus. While some public TCRs were present in many individuals, most TCR sequences turned up only very rarely across donors. A few of the identified cytomegalovirus-associated TCR beta chains were confirmed in vitro to be specific for cytomegalovirus antigens. In both the original and validation cohorts, the classifier was reported to diagnose cytomegalovirus status with high specificity and sensitivity. The authors suggested that the approach could potentially be generalized to other disease states and immunological phenotypes.

The donors belonged to the validation cohort of over a hundred subjects, which was separate from the approximately 700-subject first cohort. The CDR3, cysteine through phenylalanine, is 16 amino acids long. Just CDR3 DNA is preserved here, 48 bases in frame from base 1. Reading the germline V gene gives CDR1 LGHNA and CDR2 YSLEER. Deletion took 1 base off V and 5 bases off J, with a span of 17 bases between the germline ends. With regard to this clone: This receptor's antigen is unknown. No much larger clone is present one base from it, and per-base qualities are unavailable.

Receptor amplification or capture employed the immunoSEQ multiplex PCR assay. Turning to the authors' computational methods: A statistical classification framework was developed to diagnose cytomegalovirus status using the catalog of TCR beta chain sequences. TCRdb took over this immuneACCESS table, retaining in-frame rearrangements with V and J assigned. Such tables are incomplete; in checked studies, under half of the missing clones stem from an unresolved V gene, and the remainder is unexplained. From that table come the V and J calls and clone size; the DNA was used to work out D and trimming. The sample table holds 250,000 to 300,000 clones, of which about 90% were seen once. 0.3% to 0.4% of the sample is in the top ten clones.

This receptor was taken from a woman aged 18-30 years in good health and CMV-seronegative. The rearrangement joined TRBV4-3 to TRBJ1-2; TRBD1 is perhaps the D gene, given 6 matching bases. Sequenced: PBMCs. DNA sequence: TGCGCCAGCAGCCAAGGTGGTCAGAGGACAGCTTATGGCTACACCTTC. Its product reads: CASSQGGQRTAYGYTF.